This entry concerns a single T cell receptor beta chain. Its antigen remains unidentified. This sample is drawn from a study of cytomegalovirus exposure and HLA in healthy donors. General study results and limits: A later examination showed that TCR association rates differed by HLA locus, with DRB1 most and HLA-C fewest. The study found most TCR sequences rare, yet found some public TCRs in many donors.

60 Vbeta and 13 Jbeta primers were used in PCR. Original analysis: Later work found tens of millions of unique TCR beta chains, with 9.5 million to 11 million shared. The assay was immunoSEQ multiplex PCR, and TCRdb's table has in-frame clones only and misses some. V, J and clone size reflect that table, while D and trimming were determined from the DNA. Seen here are about 160,000 clones, 75% to 85% observed once, and the top ten hold under 4%. Sequenced material: PBMCs. The receptor was isolated from a human donor in good health.

The CDR3 nucleotides are TGTGCCAGTAGTCCGAGGACAGGGATGCTTTCCAATCAGCCCCAGCATTTT. It translates to CASSPRTGMLSNQPQHF. V and J are TRBV19 and TRBJ1-5; 8 nucleotides match TRBD1. Per germline, CDR1 LNHDA and CDR2 SQIVND (reference sequence). The junction had 12 bases not matched to a gene; V was cut back by 5 bases and J by 3 bases. The length of the CDR3 is 17 residues.